This T cell receptor beta chain was recovered during a study of T cells in Graves' hyperthyroidism and ophthalmopathy. Study results and limitations: Ophthalmopathy was distinguished from stable hyperthyroidism by 13 V-J signatures.

The source material, RNA transcripts, was used to amplify TCR beta CDR3 regions. HTBI primers were employed in a first-round RT-PCR of the TCR CDR3. TCRdb re-called the multiplex PCR reads through MiXCR, storing one row per CDR3 protein. The sample records 240,000 or so distinct CDR3 sequences, roughly 15% being singletons. Disease duration was under 3 months in the ophthalmopathy patients, who also had a Clinical Activity Score of at least 3 and a NOSPECS grade of at least 4. Many counts were recorded for this clonotype. Its antigen is unidentified. CDR1 LGHDT and CDR2 YNNKEL come from the germline V gene (reference sequence). Trimming removed 4 bases from V and 5 bases from J; junction bases left unmatched: 7. The CDR3 sequence is 15 residues long.

V gene TRBV3-1 combines with J gene TRBJ2-1; 8 bases map to TRBD2. Sequencing was carried out using blood. This TCR came from a woman between 18 and 29 years old with Graves' ophthalmopathy. CDR3: CASSPVLAGNNEQFF. The CDR3 nucleotides read TGTGCCAGCAGCCCTGTCCTAGCGGGTAACAATGAGCAGTTCTTC.